This is a list of T cell receptor beta chains from one sample in a study of cytomegalovirus exposure and HLA in healthy donors. The data were produced by immunoSEQ multiplex PCR, yet TCRdb's version contains in-frame clones alone and is incomplete. The sample carries 180,000 or so clones, approximately 81% recorded once. Sequenced material: PBMCs. The receptor set was obtained from a young woman in good health and CMV-seronegative. Each CDR3 is given with its conserved first and last residue. Each record gives: D gene, V gene, clone size, J gene, CDR3 protein, CDR3 DNA. The D gene is left open where the match is weak. Part of the rows lack a size; the others show once, few, many or a class for expanded clones.

>-|TRBV9|-|TRBJ2-2
CASSESGTGELFF
TGTGCCAGCAGCGAAAGCGGCACCGGGGAGCTGTTTTTT
>-|TRBV14|-|TRBJ1-3
CASSQDPRRLGNTIYF
TGTGCCAGCAGCCAAGATCCTCGCAGACTTGGAAACACCATATATTTT
>TRBD1|TRBV18|-|TRBJ2-5
CASSPPGTEETQYF
TGTGCCAGCTCACCACCCGGGACAGAAGAGACCCAGTACTTC
>-|TRBV9|-|TRBJ1-2
CASSEGGEYNGYTF
TGTGCCAGCAGCGAGGGGGGGGAGTATAATGGCTACACCTTC
>TRBD1|TRBV28|once|TRBJ1-2
CASSLGRGLLHGYTF
TGTGCCAGCAGTTTAGGCAGGGGGCTTCTTCATGGCTACACCTTC
>-|TRBV11-2|once|TRBJ2-7
CASSSPGALSSYEQYF
TGTGCCAGCAGCTCCCCAGGGGCTTTAAGCTCCTACGAGCAGTACTTC
>-|TRBV19|-|TRBJ2-7
CASADVGQGGEQYF
TGTGCCAGTGCTGACGTTGGGCAGGGTGGCGAGCAGTACTTC
>TRBD2|TRBV27|-|TRBJ2-1
CASSPGLAAYNEQFF
TGTGCCAGCAGTCCGGGACTAGCGGCTTACAATGAGCAGTTCTTC
>TRBD2|TRBV7-9|-|TRBJ2-2
CASSPGLAGGGTGELFF
TGTGCCAGCAGCCCAGGACTAGCGGGAGGGGGCACCGGGGAGCTGTTTTTT
>TRBD2|TRBV19|few|TRBJ2-1
CASSSGLAVSEQFF
TGTGCCAGTAGTAGCGGACTAGCGGTCTCGGAGCAGTTCTTC
>TRBD1|TRBV28|once|TRBJ1-5
CASSHQTKTGLDQPQHF
TGTGCCAGCAGTCACCAGACCAAGACAGGGCTTGATCAGCCCCAGCATTTT
>TRBD1|TRBV27|-|TRBJ2-5
CASSPTGRKETQYF
TGTGCCAGCAGTCCGACAGGGAGAAAAGAGACCCAGTACTTC
>-|TRBV7-6|-|TRBJ1-1
CASSPRGGVGEAFF
TGTGCCAGCAGCCCCCGAGGGGGGGTAGGTGAAGCTTTCTTT
>TRBD2|TRBV4-1|-|TRBJ2-1
CASSQPGLARHNEQFF
TGCGCCAGCAGCCAACCGGGACTAGCGAGACACAATGAGCAGTTCTTC
>TRBD1|TRBV6-5|-|TRBJ1-1
CASSYAWTGGSAFF
TGTGCCAGCAGTTACGCCTGGACAGGGGGATCAGCTTTCTTT
>TRBD1|TRBV11-2|-|TRBJ1-3
CASSPRQGGNTIYF
TGTGCCAGCAGCCCGCGACAGGGGGGAAACACCATATATTTT
>-|TRBV6-1|-|TRBJ1-2
CASSDQGLSNYGYTF
TGTGCCAGCAGTGACCAGGGTTTGTCTAACTATGGCTACACCTTC
>TRBD2|TRBV14|-|TRBJ2-5
CASSLSGSLGTQYF
TGTGCCAGCAGCCTTAGCGGGAGTTTGGGGACCCAGTACTTC
>-|TRBV19|-|TRBJ2-7
CASSSVDSSYEQYF
TGTGCCAGTAGTTCGGTGGACAGCTCCTACGAGCAGTACTTC
>-|TRBV5-4|-|TRBJ2-7
CASSLGGGTGNYEQYF
TGTGCCAGCAGCTTGGGGGGAGGGACAGGTAACTACGAGCAGTACTTC
>TRBD2|TRBV5-1|-|TRBJ2-7
CASRPSGYYEQYF
TGCGCCAGCAGGCCTAGCGGGTACTACGAGCAGTACTTC
>TRBD1|TRBV10-1|-|TRBJ2-7
CASSDTGTGVYEQYF
TGCGCCAGCAGTGATACGGGGACAGGGGTCTACGAGCAGTACTTC
>-|TRBV5-4|-|TRBJ2-5
CASTDRGLQETQYF
TGTGCCAGCACCGACCGAGGGCTCCAAGAGACCCAGTACTTC
>-|TRBV7-8|-|TRBJ1-1
CASSLAGGGEKAFF
TGTGCCAGCAGCTTAGCTGGTGGGGGGGAGAAAGCTTTCTTT
>-|TRBV27|-|TRBJ1-4
CASRGPYEKLFF
TGTGCCAGCAGGGGGCCGTATGAAAAACTGTTTTTT
>-|TRBV11-2|-|TRBJ2-7
CASSPTGSEQYF
TGTGCCAGCAGTCCAACAGGGTCCGAGCAGTACTTC
>TRBD1|TRBV28|-|TRBJ1-5
CASSPGQGNQPQHF
TGTGCCAGCAGTCCGGGACAGGGGAATCAGCCCCAGCATTTT
>-|TRBV30|-|TRBJ1-1
CAWSGRPNTEAFF
TGTGCCTGGAGTGGGAGGCCGAACACTGAAGCTTTCTTT
>-|TRBV19|-|TRBJ1-4
CASRPREKGATNEKLFF
TGTGCCAGTAGGCCCAGGGAAAAAGGAGCAACTAATGAAAAACTGTTTTTT
>-|TRBV4-1|-|TRBJ1-4
CASSPGPLEGNEKLFF
TGCGCCAGCAGCCCTGGGCCCCTTGAGGGTAATGAAAAACTGTTTTTT
>TRBD2|TRBV4-2|-|TRBJ2-3
CASSRELAGGTDTQYF
TGTGCCAGCAGCCGAGAACTAGCGGGAGGAACAGATACGCAGTATTTT
>TRBD1|TRBV7-9|-|TRBJ1-2
CASSLEQGSVEGYTF
TGTGCCAGCAGCTTAGAACAGGGGAGTGTTGAGGGCTACACCTTC
>-|TRBV7-9|-|TRBJ2-3
CASNAGGSTDTQYF
TGTGCCAGCAACGCCGGGGGAAGCACAGATACGCAGTATTTT
>TRBD2|TRBV7-9|-|TRBJ2-7
CASRSGTTDEQYF
TGTGCCAGCAGGAGCGGGACCACCGACGAGCAGTACTTC
>TRBD1|TRBV19|-|TRBJ2-3
CASSPGTGQQYF
TGTGCCAGTAGTCCCGGGACAGGACAGCAGTATTTT
>TRBD2|TRBV28|-|TRBJ2-1
CASLSLLAATYNEQFF
TGTGCCAGCCTCTCCTTACTAGCGGCGACCTACAATGAGCAGTTCTTC
>-|TRBV30|-|TRBJ2-7
CAWRGLSPYEQYF
TGTGCCTGGAGGGGGCTGTCCCCCTACGAGCAGTACTTC
>-|TRBV21-1|once|TRBJ1-1
CASSKDRKNTEAFF
TGTGCCAGCAGCAAAGACAGAAAGAACACTGAAGCTTTCTTT
>-|TRBV19|-|TRBJ2-7
CASSIVGTYEQYF
TGTGCCAGTAGTATTGTTGGCACCTACGAGCAGTACTTC
>-|TRBV29-1|-|TRBJ1-1
CSVESGSGAFF
TGCAGCGTTGAATCGGGGAGCGGGGCTTTCTTT
>-|TRBV28|-|TRBJ1-1
CASSPSDSNTEAFF
TGTGCCAGCAGTCCATCGGACAGCAACACTGAAGCTTTCTTT
>TRBD1|TRBV5-6|-|TRBJ2-7
CASSLVGTEDYEQYF
TGTGCCAGCAGCTTGGTCGGGACAGAAGACTACGAGCAGTACTTC
>-|TRBV5-1|-|TRBJ2-7
CASRGGQTTNEQYF
TGCGCCAGCAGGGGGGGACAGACCACAAACGAGCAGTACTTC
>TRBD2|TRBV30|few|TRBJ2-1
CAWSRGRAEQFF
TGTGCCTGGAGTCGCGGGAGGGCTGAGCAGTTCTTC
>-|TRBV21-1|-|TRBJ1-2
CASSKAETTPTTTTGGGGYTF
TGTGCCAGCAGCAAAGCCGAGACGACGCCTACCACGACGACAGGGGGAGGAGGCTACACCTTC
>TRBD1|TRBV5-1|once|TRBJ1-4
CASSPGTGDEKLFF
TGCGCCAGCAGCCCCGGGACAGGGGATGAAAAACTGTTTTTT
>-|TRBV29-1|-|TRBJ1-5
CSVRSSNQPQHF
TGCAGCGTTCGCAGTAGCAATCAGCCCCAGCATTTT
>TRBD1|TRBV30|-|TRBJ1-2
CAWIRSGQGDGYTF
TGTGCCTGGATACGTAGTGGGCAGGGGGATGGCTACACCTTC